What follows are 21 T cell receptor beta chains derived from one specimen sequenced in a study of monozygotic twins with inflammatory bowel disease (dated by TCRdb to between 2018 and 2021). Libraries were built with 5' RACE. The sample was run on an Illumina HiSeq 2500. TCRdb reprocessed the sequencing reads and holds a single record per CDR3 protein sequence, with no DNA. This sample's table carries a few hundred thousand distinct CDR3 sequences. The top ten clones comprise around 2.6% of the sample. What was sequenced was blood. All receptors come from a human donor with ulcerative colitis or Crohn's disease, or a healthy co-twin of an affected twin (not recorded which).

The rearrangement links TRBV15 to TRBJ1-6. The CDR3 sequence is 14 residues long. Germline CDR1 LNHNV, CDR2 YYDKDF (reference sequence). CDR3 protein: CATSRDWTNSPLHF.

The chain links TRBV11-2 to TRBJ2-3; TCRdb indicates TRBD2, and absent DNA this call remains unverified. The CDR3 runs 17 residues. From germline, CDR1 is SGHAT and CDR2 FQNNGV. The CDR3 sequence: CASTRPILAGDTDTQYF.

The chain joins TRBV11-2 to TRBJ1-2; TCRdb calls TRBD1, which cannot be checked without DNA. The CDR3 runs to 15 residues. From germline, CDR1 is SGHAT and CDR2 FQNNGV. The CDR3 is CASSFRPGTGDGYTF.

V gene TRBV28 combines with J gene TRBJ2-3; the TRBD2 assignment by TCRdb is unverifiable without DNA. The CDR3 sequence is 13 residues long. Germline CDR1 MDHEN, CDR2 SYDVKM. CDR3 in amino acids: CASTVSGRLAQYF.

The chain combines TRBV4-2 with TRBJ2-3. Germline CDR1 is LGHNA and CDR2 is YNFKEQ. The CDR3 length is 13 residues. CDR3 region: CASSQGLRDTQYF.

The chain has TRBV5-1 and TRBJ2-2; TCRdb names TRBD2, which stays unverified in the absence of DNA. Germline assignment: CDR1 SGHRS and CDR2 YFSETQ. The CDR3 loop spans 16 amino acids. The CDR3 sequence is CASSLAEGRDTGELFF.

V gene TRBV5-1 combines with J gene TRBJ1-6; TCRdb names TRBD1, which stays unverified in the absence of DNA. Germline V gene data show CDR1 as SGHRS and CDR2 as YFSETQ. There are 17 residues in the CDR3. CDR3 sequence: CASSVTLTPGGVSPLHF.

The rearrangement joins TRBV7-9 to TRBJ2-7; TCRdb designates TRBD1, a call that cannot be tested without DNA. Germline lookup yields CDR1 SEHNR and CDR2 FQNEAQ (reference sequence). The CDR3 has 15 residues. CDR3 loop: CASSYRQAASYEQYF.

The chain combines TRBV20-1 with TRBJ2-1. This CDR3 region has 14 residues. Per germline, CDR1 DFQATT and CDR2 SNEGSKA (reference sequence). The CDR3 here is CSPKGGSSYNEQFF.

The V and J genes are TRBV29-1 and TRBJ2-7. The CDR3 covers 13 residues. Germline CDR1 and CDR2: SQVTM and ANQGSEA. CDR3 region: CSVGPDLSYEQYF.

The gene calls are TRBV21-1 and TRBJ2-4; the TCRdb call, TRBD1, lacks DNA for checking. TRBV21-1 is a pseudogene. This CDR3 region has 16 residues. This CDR3 reads CASRSGTEEAKNIQYF.

J is TRBJ1-1 and V is TRBV4-3. Germline CDR1 and CDR2: LGHNA and YSLEER. The CDR3 is 15 residues long. CDR3 loop: CASSPYSGVNTEAFF.

The CDR3 loop reads CASSSPGQGASDTQYF. V and J are TRBV5-1 and TRBJ2-3; TCRdb outputs TRBD1, but without DNA this stays unchecked. The CDR3 sequence is 16 residues long. Germline V gene data show CDR1 as SGHRS and CDR2 as YFSETQ.

CDR3 amino acids: CASSYGAEIKDNEQFF. The rearrangement joins TRBV6-5 to TRBJ2-1; TCRdb names TRBD1, which stays unverified in the absence of DNA. The CDR3 sequence is 16 residues long. Germline V lookup: CDR1 MNHEY, CDR2 SVGAGI.

This chain links TRBV12-3 or TRBV12-4 with TRBJ1-6. This CDR3 is 16 amino acids long. The CDR3 spells CASSITDLSYNSPLHF.

The rearrangement joins TRBV4-1 to TRBJ1-5; TCRdb's D gene call, TRBD1, goes unchecked for lack of DNA. The CDR3 loop spans 16 amino acids. Per the germline V gene, CDR1 is MGHRA and CDR2 is YSYEKL. The CDR3 here is CASSPSTGRRNQPQHF.

J is TRBJ2-2 and V is TRBV19; TCRdb outputs TRBD2, but without DNA this stays unchecked. Germline CDR1 is LNHDA and CDR2 is SQIVND (reference sequence). CDR3 length equals 14 residues. The CDR3 spells CASSALGRTGELFF.

This chain connects TRBV12-3 or TRBV12-4 to TRBJ1-1; without DNA, the TCRdb call of TRBD1 cannot be checked. The CDR3 runs 16 residues. The CDR3 region is CASSLAPVNRRNEAFF.

The V and J genes are TRBV28 and TRBJ2-1; TCRdb's assignment of TRBD2 cannot be checked, as there is no DNA. Germline V lookup: CDR1 MDHEN, CDR2 SYDVKM. The CDR3 is 14 amino acids. This chain's CDR3 is CASRLSGGTDEQFF.

The V gene is TRBV10-3, the J gene TRBJ2-7; TCRdb names TRBD1, which stays unverified in the absence of DNA. Germline loops: CDR1 ENHRY, CDR2 SYGVKD. The CDR3 spans 15 residues. The chain's CDR3 is CAIRGGGTASYEQYF.

The chain recombines TRBV4-3 with TRBJ1-3; the D gene TCRdb calls, TRBD1, cannot be checked with no DNA. This CDR3 has 16 residues. Germline CDR1 is LGHNA and CDR2 is YSLEER. CDR3 region: CASSQERQVSGNTIYF.